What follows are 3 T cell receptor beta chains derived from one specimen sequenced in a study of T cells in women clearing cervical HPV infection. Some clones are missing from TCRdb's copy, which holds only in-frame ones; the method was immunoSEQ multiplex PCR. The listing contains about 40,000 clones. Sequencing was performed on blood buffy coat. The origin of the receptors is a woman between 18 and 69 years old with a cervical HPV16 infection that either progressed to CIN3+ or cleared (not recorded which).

This chain's CDR3 is CASSLGQGPMSYTF. The CDR3 DNA, read in part, is TGTGCCAGCAGCTTAGGACAGGGACCTATGAGC. The V call is TRBV11-2, the J call TRBJ1-2, with 7 bases that match TRBD1. Read coverage stops 3 residues before the CDR3 terminus; the germline J gene supplies the remainder. CDR1 and CDR2 (germline): SGHAT, FQNNGV. The CDR3 spans 14 residues.

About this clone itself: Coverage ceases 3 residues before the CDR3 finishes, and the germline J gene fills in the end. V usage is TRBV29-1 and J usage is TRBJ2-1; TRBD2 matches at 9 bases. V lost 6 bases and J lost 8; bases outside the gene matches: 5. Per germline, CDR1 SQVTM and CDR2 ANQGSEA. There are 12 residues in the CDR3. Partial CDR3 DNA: TGCAGCGTAGAGGGACTAGCCCATGAG. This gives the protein CSVEGLAHE. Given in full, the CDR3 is CSVEGLAHEQFF.

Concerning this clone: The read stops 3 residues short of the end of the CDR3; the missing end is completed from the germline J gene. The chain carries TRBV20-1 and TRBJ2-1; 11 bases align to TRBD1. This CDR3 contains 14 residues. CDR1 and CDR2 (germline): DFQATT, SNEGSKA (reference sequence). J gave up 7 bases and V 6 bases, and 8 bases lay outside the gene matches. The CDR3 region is CSASRTGGTNEQFF. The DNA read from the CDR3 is TGCAGTGCGAGCCGGACAGGGGGCACGAATGAG.